These T cell receptor beta chains were read from a single sample in a study of cytotoxic CD8 clonotypes in ibrutinib-treated CLL. Method: immunoSEQ multiplex PCR; TCRdb's copy keeps in-frame clones and lacks some. The sample lists over 95,000 clones, approximately 58% seen once, with approximately 35% in the top ten. The input for sequencing was PBMCs, taken after 24 months of ibrutinib treatment. These receptors were collected from a human donor with chronic lymphocytic leukemia. Each CDR3 is given with its conserved first and last residue. D genes are given only for firm matches. Size values are once, few and many counts, or a class for expanded clones, and some rows have none.

clone size: .; J gene: TRBJ2-7; V gene: TRBV9; D gene: .; CDR3 protein: CASSLGQGSNYEQYF; CDR3 DNA: TGTGCCAGCAGCCTCGGGCAGGGGTCGAACTACGAGCAGTACTTC
clone size: .; J gene: TRBJ1-1; V gene: TRBV2; D gene: .; CDR3 protein: CASRERTAGNTEAFF; CDR3 DNA: TGTGCCAGCAGAGAACGGACAGCGGGGAACACTGAAGCTTTCTTT
clone size: .; J gene: TRBJ2-2; V gene: TRBV5-1; D gene: TRBD1; CDR3 protein: CASSWGQTNTGELFF; CDR3 DNA: TGCGCCAGCAGCTGGGGACAGACGAACACCGGGGAGCTGTTTTTT
clone size: .; J gene: TRBJ2-7; V gene: TRBV6-1; D gene: TRBD1; CDR3 protein: CASSRGTGAYEQYF; CDR3 DNA: TGTGCCAGCAGCCGTGGGACAGGGGCCTACGAGCAGTACTTC
clone size: .; J gene: TRBJ2-1; V gene: TRBV7-9; D gene: .; CDR3 protein: CASSASSSSYNEQFF; CDR3 DNA: TGTGCCAGCAGCGCGTCGTCTAGCTCCTACAATGAGCAGTTCTTC
clone size: .; J gene: TRBJ2-1; V gene: TRBV10-3; D gene: TRBD1; CDR3 protein: CAISKGTGQHDEQFF; CDR3 DNA: TGTGCCATCAGTAAAGGGACAGGGCAGCATGATGAGCAGTTCTTC
clone size: .; J gene: TRBJ1-6; V gene: TRBV30; D gene: TRBD1; CDR3 protein: CAWTGQGNSPLHF; CDR3 DNA: TGTGCCTGGACAGGACAGGGCAATTCACCCCTCCACTTT
clone size: once; J gene: TRBJ2-2; V gene: TRBV18; D gene: TRBD1; CDR3 protein: CASSPIQGGTGELFF; CDR3 DNA: TGTGCCAGCTCACCGATACAGGGGGGCACCGGGGAGCTGTTTTTT
clone size: once; J gene: TRBJ2-2; V gene: TRBV19; D gene: TRBD1; CDR3 protein: CASSTGGVLTGELFF; CDR3 DNA: TGTGCCAGTAGTACAGGGGGCGTTCTTACCGGGGAGCTGTTTTTT
clone size: .; J gene: TRBJ1-5; V gene: TRBV5-4; D gene: .; CDR3 protein: CASSQGTQGQPQHF; CDR3 DNA: TGTGCCAGCAGCCAAGGGACTCAGGGTCAGCCCCAGCATTTT
clone size: .; J gene: TRBJ2-7; V gene: TRBV18; D gene: TRBD1; CDR3 protein: CASSPQGQSYEQYF; CDR3 DNA: TGTGCCAGCTCACCACAGGGACAGTCCTACGAGCAGTACTTC
clone size: .; J gene: TRBJ2-4; V gene: TRBV6-5; D gene: TRBD1; CDR3 protein: CASSPRGRDIQYF; CDR3 DNA: TGTGCCAGCAGTCCCAGGGGGCGGGACATTCAGTACTTC
clone size: once; J gene: TRBJ1-1; V gene: TRBV5-6; D gene: .; CDR3 protein: CASSPQRTEAFF; CDR3 DNA: TGTGCCAGCAGCCCACAGAGGACTGAAGCTTTCTTT
clone size: .; J gene: TRBJ2-3; V gene: TRBV9; D gene: TRBD2; CDR3 protein: CASSVGLARSTDTQYF; CDR3 DNA: TGTGCCAGCAGCGTAGGACTAGCGAGAAGCACAGATACGCAGTATTTT
clone size: few; J gene: TRBJ2-2; V gene: TRBV7-2; D gene: .; CDR3 protein: CASTLVWPGELFF; CDR3 DNA: TGTGCCAGCACCTTGGTCTGGCCCGGGGAGCTGTTTTTT
clone size: .; J gene: TRBJ2-7; V gene: TRBV6-5; D gene: .; CDR3 protein: CASSNGPNEQYF; CDR3 DNA: TGTGCCAGCAGCAACGGACCGAACGAGCAGTACTTC
clone size: .; J gene: TRBJ1-1; V gene: TRBV5-6; D gene: .; CDR3 protein: CASSSLTPTNTEAFF; CDR3 DNA: TGTGCCAGCAGCTCTCTAACACCCACGAACACTGAAGCTTTCTTT
clone size: .; J gene: TRBJ2-1; V gene: TRBV2; D gene: TRBD2; CDR3 protein: CASSSLAGGANEQFF; CDR3 DNA: TGTGCCAGCAGCTCCCTAGCGGGGGGGGCCAATGAGCAGTTCTTC
clone size: .; J gene: TRBJ2-3; V gene: TRBV29-1; D gene: TRBD2; CDR3 protein: CSSTSGLAGPDTQYF; CDR3 DNA: TGCAGCTCGACCTCTGGACTAGCGGGTCCAGATACGCAGTATTTT
clone size: .; J gene: TRBJ1-5; V gene: TRBV19; D gene: TRBD1; CDR3 protein: CASSIGMTGGERQPQHF; CDR3 DNA: TGTGCCAGTAGTATAGGGATGACAGGGGGCGAGCGTCAGCCCCAGCATTTT
clone size: few; J gene: TRBJ2-2; V gene: TRBV6-5; D gene: .; CDR3 protein: CASSARDWGAGELFF; CDR3 DNA: TGTGCCAGCAGTGCGCGGGACTGGGGGGCCGGGGAGCTGTTTTTT
clone size: .; J gene: TRBJ2-3; V gene: TRBV27; D gene: .; CDR3 protein: CASSPGADTQYF; CDR3 DNA: TGTGCCAGCAGCCCCGGTGCGGATACGCAGTATTTT
clone size: .; J gene: TRBJ2-2; V gene: TRBV7-7; D gene: .; CDR3 protein: CASSRDGANTGELFF; CDR3 DNA: TGTGCCAGCAGCCGAGATGGAGCGAACACCGGGGAGCTGTTTTTT
clone size: .; J gene: TRBJ2-7; V gene: TRBV27; D gene: .; CDR3 protein: CASSRGGTGYEQYF; CDR3 DNA: TGTGCCAGCAGTCGAGGGGGTACCGGCTACGAGCAGTACTTC
clone size: few; J gene: TRBJ2-5; V gene: TRBV29-1; D gene: .; CDR3 protein: CSVLFPGLTRTETQYF; CDR3 DNA: TGCAGCGTTTTATTTCCGGGCCTCACCAGAACAGAGACCCAGTACTTC
clone size: .; J gene: TRBJ1-6; V gene: TRBV6-5; D gene: .; CDR3 protein: CASSKGPGNSPLHF; CDR3 DNA: TGTGCCAGCAGCAAGGGGCCAGGAAATTCACCCCTCCACTTT
clone size: .; J gene: TRBJ2-7; V gene: TRBV11-2; D gene: .; CDR3 protein: CASSLPGGRYEQYF; CDR3 DNA: TGTGCCAGCAGCTTACCCGGGGGGCGATACGAGCAGTACTTC
clone size: few; J gene: TRBJ1-5; V gene: TRBV6-6; D gene: .; CDR3 protein: CASSYGRGGQPQHF; CDR3 DNA: TGTGCCAGCAGTTACGGGAGGGGTGGACAGCCCCAGCATTTT
clone size: .; J gene: TRBJ2-1; V gene: TRBV7-9; D gene: TRBD2; CDR3 protein: CAHPGTSGGFNEQFF; CDR3 DNA: TGTGCCCACCCGGGGACTAGCGGGGGGTTTAATGAGCAGTTCTTC
clone size: .; J gene: TRBJ1-2; V gene: TRBV15; D gene: .; CDR3 protein: CATSPRYGYTF; CDR3 DNA: TGTGCCACCAGCCCCCGCTATGGCTACACCTTC
clone size: .; J gene: TRBJ1-5; V gene: TRBV29-1; D gene: .; CDR3 protein: CSVEGEGQPQHF; CDR3 DNA: TGCAGCGTTGAAGGTGAAGGTCAGCCCCAGCATTTT
clone size: .; J gene: TRBJ1-3; V gene: TRBV11-3; D gene: .; CDR3 protein: CASSFSGGAGGNTIYF; CDR3 DNA: TGTGCCAGCAGCTTTTCGGGAGGGGCAGGAGGAAACACCATATATTTT
clone size: few; J gene: TRBJ1-1; V gene: TRBV7-3; D gene: .; CDR3 protein: CASSWEKGLNTEAFF; CDR3 DNA: TGTGCCAGCAGCTGGGAGAAGGGACTGAACACTGAAGCTTTCTTT